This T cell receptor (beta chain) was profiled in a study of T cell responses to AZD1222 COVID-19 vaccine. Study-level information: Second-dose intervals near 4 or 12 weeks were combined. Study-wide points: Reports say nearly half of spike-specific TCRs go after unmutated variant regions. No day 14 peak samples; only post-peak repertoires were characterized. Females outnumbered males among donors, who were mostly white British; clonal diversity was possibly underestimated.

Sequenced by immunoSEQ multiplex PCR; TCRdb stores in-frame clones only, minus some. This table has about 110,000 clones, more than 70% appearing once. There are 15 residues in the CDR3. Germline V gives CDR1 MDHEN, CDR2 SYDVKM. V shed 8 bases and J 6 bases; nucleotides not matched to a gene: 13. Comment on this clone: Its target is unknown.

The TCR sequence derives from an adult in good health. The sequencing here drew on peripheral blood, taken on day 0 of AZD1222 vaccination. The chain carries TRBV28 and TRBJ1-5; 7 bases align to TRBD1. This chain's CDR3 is CASDLGTVWGQPQHF. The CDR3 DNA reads TGTGCCAGCGACCTTGGGACAGTATGGGGTCAGCCCCAGCATTTT.